One T cell receptor (beta chain) is described in this entry. This record comes from a study of blood T cell repertoires in COVID-19. CDR1 SGHAT and CDR2 FQDESV come from the germline V gene (reference sequence). CDR3 length: 16 residues. The V gene end was trimmed by 6 bases and the J gene end by 5 bases; junction bases not matched to a gene: 7. The repertoire was sequenced with immunoSEQ multiplex PCR; TCRdb's copy has only in-frame clones and lacks some. The sample contains about 150,000 clones, roughly 83% of which appear only once. This clonotype was sampled from a woman in her sixties with COVID-19, enrolled during active disease. This chain uses TRBV11-1 with TRBJ2-5; 15 bases align to TRBD2. Sequenced sample: peripheral blood. In DNA form, the CDR3 reads TGTGCCAGCAGAAACGGACTAGCGGGAGGGAGGGAGACCCAGTACTTC. Its translation: CASRNGLAGGRETQYF. Full variable domain (outside the CDR3, taken from reference TRBV11-1 and TRBJ2-5): EAEVAQSPRYKITEKSQAVAFWCDPISGHATLYWYRQILGQGPELLVQFQDESVVDDSQLPKDRFSAERLKGVDSTLKIQPAELGDSAMYLCASRNGLAGGRETQYFGPGTRLLVL.